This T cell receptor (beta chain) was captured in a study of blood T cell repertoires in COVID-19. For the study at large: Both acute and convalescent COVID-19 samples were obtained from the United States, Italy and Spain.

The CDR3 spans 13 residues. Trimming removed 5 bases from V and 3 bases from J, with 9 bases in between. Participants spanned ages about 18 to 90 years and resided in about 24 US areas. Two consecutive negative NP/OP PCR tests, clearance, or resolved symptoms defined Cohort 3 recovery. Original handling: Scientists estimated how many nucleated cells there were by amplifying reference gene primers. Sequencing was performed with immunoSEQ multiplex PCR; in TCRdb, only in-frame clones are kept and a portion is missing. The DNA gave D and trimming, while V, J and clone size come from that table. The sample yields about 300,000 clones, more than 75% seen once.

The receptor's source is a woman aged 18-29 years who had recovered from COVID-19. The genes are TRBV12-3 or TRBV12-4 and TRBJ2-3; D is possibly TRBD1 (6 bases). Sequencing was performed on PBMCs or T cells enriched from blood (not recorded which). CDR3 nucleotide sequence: TGTGCCAGCAGTATACAGGGAACAGATACGCAGTATTTT. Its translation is CASSIQGTDTQYF.